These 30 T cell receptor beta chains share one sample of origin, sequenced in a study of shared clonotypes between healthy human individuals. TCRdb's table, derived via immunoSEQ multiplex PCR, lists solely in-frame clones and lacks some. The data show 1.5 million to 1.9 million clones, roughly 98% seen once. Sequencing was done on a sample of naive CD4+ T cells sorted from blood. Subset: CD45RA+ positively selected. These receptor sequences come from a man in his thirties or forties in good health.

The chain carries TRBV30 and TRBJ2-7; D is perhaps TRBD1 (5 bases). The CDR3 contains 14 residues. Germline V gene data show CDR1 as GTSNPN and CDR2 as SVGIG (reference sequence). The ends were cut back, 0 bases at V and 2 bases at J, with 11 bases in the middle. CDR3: CAWSVVADTYEQYF. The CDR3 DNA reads TGTGCCTGGAGTGTCGTTGCGGACACCTACGAGCAGTACTTC.

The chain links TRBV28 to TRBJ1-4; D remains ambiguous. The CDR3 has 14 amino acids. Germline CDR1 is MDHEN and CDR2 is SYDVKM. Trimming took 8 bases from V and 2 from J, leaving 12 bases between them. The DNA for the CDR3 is TGTGCCAGCGAAGCAGGTGGGACTAATGAAAAACTGTTTTTT. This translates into CASEAGGTNEKLFF.

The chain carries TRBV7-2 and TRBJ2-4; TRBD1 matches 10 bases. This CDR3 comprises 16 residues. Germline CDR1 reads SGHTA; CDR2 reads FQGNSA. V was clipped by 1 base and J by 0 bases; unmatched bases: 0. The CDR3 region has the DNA TGTGCCAGCAGCTTAGGGACAGGGGGAGCCAAAAACATTCAGTACTTC. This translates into CASSLGTGGAKNIQYF.

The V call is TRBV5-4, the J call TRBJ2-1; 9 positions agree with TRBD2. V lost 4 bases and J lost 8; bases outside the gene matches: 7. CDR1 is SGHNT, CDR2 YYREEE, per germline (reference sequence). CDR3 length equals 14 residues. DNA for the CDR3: TGTGCCAGCAGCAACGGACTAGCGTTGGATGAGCAGTTCTTC. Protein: CASSNGLALDEQFF. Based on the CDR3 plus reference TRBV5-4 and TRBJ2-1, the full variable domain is ETGVTQSPTHLIKTRGQQVTLRCSSQSGHNTVSWYQQALGQGPQFIFQYYREEENGRGNFPPRFSGLQFPNYSSELNVNALELDDSALYLCASSNGLALDEQFFGPGTRLTVL.

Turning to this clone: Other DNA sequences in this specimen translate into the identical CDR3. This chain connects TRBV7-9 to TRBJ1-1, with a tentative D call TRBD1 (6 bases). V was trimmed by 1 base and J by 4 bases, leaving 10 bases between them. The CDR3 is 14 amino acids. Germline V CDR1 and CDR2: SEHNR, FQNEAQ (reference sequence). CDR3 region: CASSLVGAGTEAFF. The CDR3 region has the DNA TGTGCCAGCAGCTTAGTGGGGGCGGGCACTGAAGCTTTCTTT.

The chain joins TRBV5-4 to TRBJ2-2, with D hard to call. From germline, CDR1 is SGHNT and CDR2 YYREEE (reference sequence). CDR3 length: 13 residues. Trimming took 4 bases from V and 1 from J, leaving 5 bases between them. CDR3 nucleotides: TGTGCCAGCAGCGAGCAGAACACCGGGGAGCTGTTTTTT. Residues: CASSEQNTGELFF.

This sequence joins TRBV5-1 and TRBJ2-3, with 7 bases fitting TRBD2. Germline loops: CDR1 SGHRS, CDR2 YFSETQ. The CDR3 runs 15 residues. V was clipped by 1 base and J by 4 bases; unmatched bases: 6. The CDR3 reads CASSLQRGSSDTQYF. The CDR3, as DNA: TGCGCCAGCAGCTTGCAGCGGGGAAGTTCAGATACGCAGTATTTT.

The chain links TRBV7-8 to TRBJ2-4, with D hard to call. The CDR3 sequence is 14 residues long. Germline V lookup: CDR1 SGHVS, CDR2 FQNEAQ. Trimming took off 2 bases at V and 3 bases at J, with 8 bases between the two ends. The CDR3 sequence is CASSLRLSKNIQYF. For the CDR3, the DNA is TGTGCCAGCAGCTTAAGGCTGAGCAAAAACATTCAGTACTTC.

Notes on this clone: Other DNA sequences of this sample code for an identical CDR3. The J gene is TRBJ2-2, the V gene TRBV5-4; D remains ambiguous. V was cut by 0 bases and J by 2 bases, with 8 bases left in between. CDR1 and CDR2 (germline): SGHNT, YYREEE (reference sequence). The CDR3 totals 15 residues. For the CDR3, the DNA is TGTGCCAGCAGCTTGGCCGGACGTAACACCGGGGAGCTGTTTTTT. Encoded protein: CASSLAGRNTGELFF.

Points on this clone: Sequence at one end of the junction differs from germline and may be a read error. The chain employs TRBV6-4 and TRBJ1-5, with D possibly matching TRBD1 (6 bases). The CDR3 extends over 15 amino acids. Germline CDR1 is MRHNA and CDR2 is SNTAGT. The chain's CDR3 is CASGEGRGQDQPQHF. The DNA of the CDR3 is TGTGCCAGCGGTGAAGGCCGGGGGCAGGATCAGCCCCAGCATTTT.

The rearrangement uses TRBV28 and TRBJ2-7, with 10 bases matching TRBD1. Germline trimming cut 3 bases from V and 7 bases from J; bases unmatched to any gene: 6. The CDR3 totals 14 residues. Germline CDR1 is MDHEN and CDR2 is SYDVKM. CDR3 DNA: TGTGCCAGCAGTTTTTGGACAGGGGGGAGGGAGCAGTACTTC. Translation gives CASSFWTGGREQYF.

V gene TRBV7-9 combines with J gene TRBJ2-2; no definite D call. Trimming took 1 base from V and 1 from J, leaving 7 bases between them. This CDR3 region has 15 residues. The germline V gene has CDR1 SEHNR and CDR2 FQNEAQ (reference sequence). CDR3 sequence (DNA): TGTGCCAGCAGCTTAGGACACGGGAACACCGGGGAGCTGTTTTTT. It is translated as CASSLGHGNTGELFF.

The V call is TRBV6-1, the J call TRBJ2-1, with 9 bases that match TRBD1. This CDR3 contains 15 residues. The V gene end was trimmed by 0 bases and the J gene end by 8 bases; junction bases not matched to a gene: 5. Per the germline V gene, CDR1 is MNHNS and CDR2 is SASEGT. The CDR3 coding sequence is TGTGCCAGCAGTGAAGCGGGGACAGGGTGGTATGAGCAGTTCTTC. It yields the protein CASSEAGTGWYEQFF.

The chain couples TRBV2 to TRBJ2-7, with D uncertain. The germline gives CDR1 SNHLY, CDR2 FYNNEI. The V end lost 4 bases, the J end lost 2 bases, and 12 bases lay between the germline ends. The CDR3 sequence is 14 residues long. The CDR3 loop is CASSVTELTYEQYF. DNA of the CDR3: TGTGCCAGCAGTGTCACGGAACTGACCTACGAGCAGTACTTC.

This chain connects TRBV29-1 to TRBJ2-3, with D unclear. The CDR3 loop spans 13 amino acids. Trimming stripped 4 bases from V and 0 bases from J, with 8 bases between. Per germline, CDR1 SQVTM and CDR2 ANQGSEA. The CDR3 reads CSVVSRSTDTQYF. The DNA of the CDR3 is TGCAGCGTTGTTTCAAGAAGCACAGATACGCAGTATTTT.

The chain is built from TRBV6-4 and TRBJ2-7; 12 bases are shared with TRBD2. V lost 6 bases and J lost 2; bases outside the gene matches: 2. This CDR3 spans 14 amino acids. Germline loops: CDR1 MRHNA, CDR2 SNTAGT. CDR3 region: CASRRTSGAYEQYF. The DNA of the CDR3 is TGTGCCAGCAGGAGGACTAGCGGGGCCTACGAGCAGTACTTC.

The CDR3 DNA reads TGTGCCAGCAGCGTCTCCGGGGACGAGCAGTACTTC. This gives the protein CASSVSGDEQYF. The chain has TRBV11-3 and TRBJ2-7, with a weak D call TRBD2 (5 bases). The germline gives CDR1 SGHNT, CDR2 YENEEA. V lost 5 bases and J 5 bases, leaving 10 bases between the germline ends. The CDR3 length is 12 residues.

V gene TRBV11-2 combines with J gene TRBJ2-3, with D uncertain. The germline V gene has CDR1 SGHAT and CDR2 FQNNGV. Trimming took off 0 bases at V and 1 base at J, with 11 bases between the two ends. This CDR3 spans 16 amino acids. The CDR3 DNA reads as TGTGCCAGCAGCTTAGATCTAGGCCTCGGCACAGATACGCAGTATTTT. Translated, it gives CASSLDLGLGTDTQYF.

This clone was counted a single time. Here the CDR3 reads CASSVGPSGRLDEQFF. The CDR3 DNA reads TGTGCCAGCAGCGTAGGCCCTAGCGGGAGGCTCGATGAGCAGTTCTTC. V is TRBV9 and J is TRBJ2-1; the match to TRBD2 covers 11 bases. CDR1 is SGDLS and CDR2 is YYNGEE in the germline V gene. This CDR3 contains 16 residues. V dropped 0 bases and J dropped 8; count of bases not matched to a gene: 7.

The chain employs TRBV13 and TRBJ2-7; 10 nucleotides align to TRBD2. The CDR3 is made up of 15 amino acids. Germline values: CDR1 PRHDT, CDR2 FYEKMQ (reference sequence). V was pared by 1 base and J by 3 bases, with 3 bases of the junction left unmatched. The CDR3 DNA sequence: TGTGCCAGCAGCTTAGAGCTAGCGGGGGACTACGAGCAGTACTTC. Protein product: CASSLELAGDYEQYF. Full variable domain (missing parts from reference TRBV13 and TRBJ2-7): AAGVIQSPRHLIKEKRETATLKCYPIPRHDTVYWYQQGPGQDPQFLISFYEKMQSDKGSIPDRFSAQQFSDYHSELNMSSLELGDSALYFCASSLELAGDYEQYFGPGTRLTVT.

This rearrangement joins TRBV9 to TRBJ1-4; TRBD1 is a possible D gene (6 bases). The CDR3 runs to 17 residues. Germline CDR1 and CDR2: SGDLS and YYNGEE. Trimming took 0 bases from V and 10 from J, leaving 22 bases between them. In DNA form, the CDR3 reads TGTGCCAGCAGCGTAGGGGACATGGGCGGTGTTGTTGGAAAACTGTTTTTT. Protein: CASSVGDMGGVVGKLFF.

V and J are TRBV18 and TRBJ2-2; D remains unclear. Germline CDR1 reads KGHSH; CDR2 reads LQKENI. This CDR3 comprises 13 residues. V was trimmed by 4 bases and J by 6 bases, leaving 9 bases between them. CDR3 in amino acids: CASSLIAAGELFF. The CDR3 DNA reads TGTGCCAGCTCACTAATAGCCGCCGGGGAGCTGTTTTTT.

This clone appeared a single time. CDR3 bases: TGTGCCAGCAAAGCGGGAGGGACCCAGTACTTC. Translated, it gives CASKAGGTQYF. The rearrangement joins TRBV14 to TRBJ2-5; TRBD2 aligns across 9 bases. Germline V gene lookup returns CDR1 SGHDN and CDR2 FVKESK. This CDR3 has 11 residues. With V trimmed by 7 bases and J by 7 bases, 1 base remained unmatched.

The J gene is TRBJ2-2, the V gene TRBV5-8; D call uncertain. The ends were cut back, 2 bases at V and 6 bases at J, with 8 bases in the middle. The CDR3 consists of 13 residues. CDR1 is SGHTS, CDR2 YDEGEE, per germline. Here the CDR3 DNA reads TGTGCCAGCAGCTTCCAGGTCGCCGGGGAGCTGTTTTTT. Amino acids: CASSFQVAGELFF.

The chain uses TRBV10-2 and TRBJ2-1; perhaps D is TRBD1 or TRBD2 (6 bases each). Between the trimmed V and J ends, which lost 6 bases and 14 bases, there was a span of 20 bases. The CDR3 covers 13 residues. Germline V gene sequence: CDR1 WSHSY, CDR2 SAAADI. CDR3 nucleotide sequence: TGCGCCAGCAGCCCGGGGGCCGTAAGTTCAGAGTTCTTC. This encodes CASSPGAVSSEFF.

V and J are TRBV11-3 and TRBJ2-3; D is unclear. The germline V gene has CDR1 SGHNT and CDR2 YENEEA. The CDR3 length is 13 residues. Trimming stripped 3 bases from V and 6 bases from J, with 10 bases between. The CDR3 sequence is CASSLPPKDTQYF. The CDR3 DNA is TGTGCCAGCAGCTTGCCCCCTAAGGATACGCAGTATTTT.

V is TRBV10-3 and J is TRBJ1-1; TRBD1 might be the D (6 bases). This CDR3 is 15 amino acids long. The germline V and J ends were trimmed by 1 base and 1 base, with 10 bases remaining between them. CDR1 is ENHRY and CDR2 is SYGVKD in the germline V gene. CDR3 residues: CAISEFDRRNTEAFF. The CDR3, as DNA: TGTGCCATCAGTGAGTTTGACAGGAGGAACACTGAAGCTTTCTTT.

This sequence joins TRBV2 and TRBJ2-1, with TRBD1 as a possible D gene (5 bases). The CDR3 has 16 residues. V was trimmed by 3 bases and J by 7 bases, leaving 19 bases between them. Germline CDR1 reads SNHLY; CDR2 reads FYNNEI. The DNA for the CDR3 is TGTGCCAGCAGTGATTGGCAGGGAATCAGCCTTAATGAGCAGTTCTTC. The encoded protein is CASSDWQGISLNEQFF.

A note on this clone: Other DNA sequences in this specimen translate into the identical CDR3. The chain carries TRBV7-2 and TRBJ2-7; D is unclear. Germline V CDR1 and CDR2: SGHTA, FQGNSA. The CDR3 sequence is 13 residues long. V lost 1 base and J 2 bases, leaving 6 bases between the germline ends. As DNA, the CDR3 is TGTGCCAGCAGCTTAGAACAGCCCTACGAGCAGTACTTC. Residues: CASSLEQPYEQYF.

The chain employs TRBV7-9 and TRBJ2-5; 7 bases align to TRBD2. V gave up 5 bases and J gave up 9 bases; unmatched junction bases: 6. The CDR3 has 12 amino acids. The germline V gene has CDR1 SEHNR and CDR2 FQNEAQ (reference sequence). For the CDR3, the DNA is TGTGCCAGCAGCCCCACACGGGAGGCCCAGTACTTC. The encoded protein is CASSPTREAQYF.